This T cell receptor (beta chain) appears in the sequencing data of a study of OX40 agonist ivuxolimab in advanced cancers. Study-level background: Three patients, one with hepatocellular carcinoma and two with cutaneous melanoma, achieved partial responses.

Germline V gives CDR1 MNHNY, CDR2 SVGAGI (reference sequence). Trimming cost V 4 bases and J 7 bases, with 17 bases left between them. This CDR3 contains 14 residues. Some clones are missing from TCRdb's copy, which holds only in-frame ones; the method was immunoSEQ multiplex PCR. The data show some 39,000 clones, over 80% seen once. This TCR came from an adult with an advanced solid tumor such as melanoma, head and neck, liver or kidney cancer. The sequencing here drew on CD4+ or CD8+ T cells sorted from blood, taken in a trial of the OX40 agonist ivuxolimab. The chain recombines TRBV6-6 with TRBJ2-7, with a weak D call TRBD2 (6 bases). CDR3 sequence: CASSFLVREEEQYF. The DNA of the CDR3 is TGTGCCAGCAGTTTCCTGGTCAGGGAGGAAGAGCAGTACTTC.